This paragraph reports one T cell receptor (beta chain). The antigen is unknown. The germline V gene has CDR1 SGHRS and CDR2 YFSETQ. The CDR3 sequence is 21 residues long. V trimming: 2 bases; J trimming: 3 bases; junction bases outside the gene matches: 21. This sample stems from a study of T cell responses to AZD1222 COVID-19 vaccine. Profiled with immunoSEQ multiplex PCR; TCRdb holds only in-frame clones, not every one. This table holds 140,000 to 150,000 clones, around nine tenths found once. Study-level results: Donors were chiefly white British, with a greater number of females, and clonal diversity was perhaps underestimated. Among spike-specific TCRs, nearly half reportedly target unmutated variant regions. The study found vaccine-associated CD4 TCRs spanning spike, dominant at 160-218 and 743-854.

Sequencing used peripheral blood, obtained on day 0 of AZD1222 vaccination. The chain joins TRBV5-1 to TRBJ2-1; 9 bases are shared with TRBD2. The receptor's source is an adult in good health. The CDR3 is CASSLGIGGLAGQFGYNEQFF. The DNA of the CDR3 is TGCGCCAGCAGCTTAGGGATCGGTGGGCTAGCGGGACAGTTCGGCTACAATGAGCAGTTCTTC.